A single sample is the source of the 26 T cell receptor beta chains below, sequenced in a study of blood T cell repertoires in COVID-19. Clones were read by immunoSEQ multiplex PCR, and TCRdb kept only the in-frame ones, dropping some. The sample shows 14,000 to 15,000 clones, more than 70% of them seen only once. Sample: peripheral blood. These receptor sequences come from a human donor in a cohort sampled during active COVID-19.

CDR3 in amino acids: CVLPRGAIPYNSPLHF. The DNA of the CDR3 is TGCGTCTTACCCCGGGGGGCCATACCCTATAATTCACCCCTCCACTTT. This sequence joins TRBV5-1 and TRBJ1-6; the D gene is possibly TRBD1 (6 bases). In germline, CDR1 is SGHRS, CDR2 YFSETQ. This CDR3 region has 16 residues.

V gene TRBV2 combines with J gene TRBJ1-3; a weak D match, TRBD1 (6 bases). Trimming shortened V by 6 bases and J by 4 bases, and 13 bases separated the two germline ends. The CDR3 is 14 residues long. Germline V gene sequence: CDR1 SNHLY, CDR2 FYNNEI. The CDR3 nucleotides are TGTGCCAGCAGGAGAGGGGGGGCCGGAAACACCATATATTTT. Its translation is CASRRGGAGNTIYF.

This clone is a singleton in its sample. The CDR3 DNA sequence: TGCGCCAGCAGTCCCTCGACTAGTCCCTCAGATACGCAGTATTTT. Protein: CASSPSTSPSDTQYF. V usage is TRBV5-1 and J usage is TRBJ2-3; D may be TRBD2 (6 bases). Per germline, CDR1 SGHRS and CDR2 YFSETQ. The CDR3 runs 15 residues. Trimming stripped 5 bases from V and 4 bases from J, with 17 bases between.

CDR3 sequence reads: CASSFNTGRAFF. The CDR3 DNA sequence: TGTGCCAGCAGCTTTAACACAGGGCGAGCTTTCTTT. V is TRBV7-2 and J is TRBJ1-1; the D gene is possibly TRBD1 (6 bases). Germline loops: CDR1 SGHTA, CDR2 FQGNSA. The CDR3 runs to 12 residues. Trimming cost V 3 bases and J 10 bases, with 12 bases left between them. Filled out from reference TRBV7-2 and TRBJ1-1, the complete variable domain reads GAGVSQSPSNKVTEKGKDVELRCDPISGHTALYWYRQSLGQGLEFLIYFQGNSAPDKSGLPSDRFSAERTGGSVSTLTIQRTQQEDSAVYLCASSFNTGRAFFGQGTRLTVV.

The DNA of the CDR3 is TGTGCCAGTACCACCTTGTCCGGGTCCTACAATGAGCAGTTCTTC. Amino acid sequence: CASTTLSGSYNEQFF. This chain links TRBV19 with TRBJ2-1; D is unclear. With 7 bases removed from V and 1 base from J, the gap between germline ends came to 14 bases. The length of the CDR3 is 15 residues. Germline V lookup: CDR1 LNHDA, CDR2 SQIVND (reference sequence).

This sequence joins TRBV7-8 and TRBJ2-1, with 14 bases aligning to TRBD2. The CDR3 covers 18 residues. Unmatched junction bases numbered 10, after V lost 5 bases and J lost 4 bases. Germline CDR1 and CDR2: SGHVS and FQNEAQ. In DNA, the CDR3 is TGTGCCAGCAGCACGGGACTAGCGGGGGAAAGATTTTACAATGAGCAGTTCTTC. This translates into CASSTGLAGERFYNEQFF.

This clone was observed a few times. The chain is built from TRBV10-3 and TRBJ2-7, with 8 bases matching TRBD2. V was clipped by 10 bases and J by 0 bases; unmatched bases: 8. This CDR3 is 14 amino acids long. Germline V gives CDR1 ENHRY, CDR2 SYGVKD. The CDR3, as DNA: TGTGCCACCATAGCGGGGAGCAGCTCCTACGAGCAGTACTTC. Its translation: CATIAGSSSYEQYF.

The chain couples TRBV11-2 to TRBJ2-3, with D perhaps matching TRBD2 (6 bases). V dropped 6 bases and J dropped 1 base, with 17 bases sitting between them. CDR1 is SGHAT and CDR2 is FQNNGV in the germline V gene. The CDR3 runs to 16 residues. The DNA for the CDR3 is TGTGCCAGCAGGAGACAGCTAGCGAGTGGCACAGATACGCAGTATTTT. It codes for CASRRQLASGTDTQYF.

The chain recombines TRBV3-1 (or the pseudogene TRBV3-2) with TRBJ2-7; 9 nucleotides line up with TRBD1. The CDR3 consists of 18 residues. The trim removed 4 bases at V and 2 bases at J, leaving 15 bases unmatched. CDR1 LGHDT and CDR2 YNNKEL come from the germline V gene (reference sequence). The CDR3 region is CASSPVPGQGRSAYEQYF. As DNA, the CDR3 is TGTGCCAGCAGCCCAGTCCCGGGACAGGGCCGGTCAGCCTACGAGCAGTACTTC.

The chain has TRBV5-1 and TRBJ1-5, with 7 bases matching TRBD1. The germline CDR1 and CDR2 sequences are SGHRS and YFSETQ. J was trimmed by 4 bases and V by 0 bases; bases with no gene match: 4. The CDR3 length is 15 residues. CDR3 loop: CASSLGTGGNQPQHF. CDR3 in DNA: TGCGCCAGCAGCTTGGGGACAGGCGGAAATCAGCCCCAGCATTTT.

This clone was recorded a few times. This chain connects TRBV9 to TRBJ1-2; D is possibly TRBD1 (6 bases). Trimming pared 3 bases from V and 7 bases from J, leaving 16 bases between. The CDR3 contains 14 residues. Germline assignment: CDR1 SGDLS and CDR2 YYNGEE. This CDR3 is CASSEGGLFGGYTF. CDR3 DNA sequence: TGTGCCAGCAGCGAGGGGGGGCTTTTCGGTGGCTACACCTTC.

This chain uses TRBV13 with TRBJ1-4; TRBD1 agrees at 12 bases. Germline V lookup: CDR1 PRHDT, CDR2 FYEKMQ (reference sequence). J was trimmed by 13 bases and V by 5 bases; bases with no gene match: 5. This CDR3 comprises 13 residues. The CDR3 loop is CASSHGTGGTLFF. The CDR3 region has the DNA TGTGCCAGCAGCCACGGGACAGGGGGCACACTGTTTTTT.

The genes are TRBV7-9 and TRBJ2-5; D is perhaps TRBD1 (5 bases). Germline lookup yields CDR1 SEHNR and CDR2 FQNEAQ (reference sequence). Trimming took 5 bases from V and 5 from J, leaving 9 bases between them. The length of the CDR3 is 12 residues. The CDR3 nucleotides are TGTGCCAGCAGCGCAGGGCAGGAGACCCAGTACTTC. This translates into CASSAGQETQYF.

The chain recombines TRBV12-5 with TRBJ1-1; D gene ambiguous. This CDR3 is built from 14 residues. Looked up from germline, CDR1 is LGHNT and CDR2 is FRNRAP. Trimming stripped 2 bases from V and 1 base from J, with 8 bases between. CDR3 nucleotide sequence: TGTGCTAGTGGTTTGTATGGGCAGAACACTGAAGCTTTCTTT. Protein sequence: CASGLYGQNTEAFF. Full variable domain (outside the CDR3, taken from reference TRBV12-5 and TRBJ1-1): DARVTQTPRHKVTEMGQEVTMRCQPILGHNTVFWYRQTMMQGLELLAYFRNRAPLDDSGMPKDRFSAEMPDATLATLKIQPSEPRDSAVYFCASGLYGQNTEAFFGQGTRLTVV.

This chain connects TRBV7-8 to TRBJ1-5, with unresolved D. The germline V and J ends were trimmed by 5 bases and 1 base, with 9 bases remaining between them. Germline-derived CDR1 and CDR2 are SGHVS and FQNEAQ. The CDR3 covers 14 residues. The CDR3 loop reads CASSPGGSNQPQHF. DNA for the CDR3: TGTGCCAGCAGCCCGGGCGGGAGCAATCAGCCCCAGCATTTT.

The CDR3 loop reads CASGRGSGNTIYF. CDR3 sequence (DNA): TGTGCCAGCGGGCGGGGCTCTGGAAACACCATATATTTT. This chain uses TRBV6-5 with TRBJ1-3; no definite D call. There are 13 residues in the CDR3. Looked up from germline, CDR1 is MNHEY and CDR2 is SVGAGI. V was pared by 8 bases and J by 0 bases, with 8 bases between.

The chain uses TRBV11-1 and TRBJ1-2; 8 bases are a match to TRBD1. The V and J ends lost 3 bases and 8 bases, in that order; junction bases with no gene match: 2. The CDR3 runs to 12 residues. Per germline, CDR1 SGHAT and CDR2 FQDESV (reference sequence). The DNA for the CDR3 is TGTGCCAGCAGCTTCAGGGGGCGCGGCTACACCTTC. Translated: CASSFRGRGYTF.

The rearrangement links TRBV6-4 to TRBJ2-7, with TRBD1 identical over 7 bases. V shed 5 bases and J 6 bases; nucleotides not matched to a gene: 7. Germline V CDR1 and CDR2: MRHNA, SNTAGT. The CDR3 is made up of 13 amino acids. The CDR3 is CASSLTGDGEQYF. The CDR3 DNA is TGTGCCAGCAGTCTTACAGGGGACGGCGAGCAGTACTTC.

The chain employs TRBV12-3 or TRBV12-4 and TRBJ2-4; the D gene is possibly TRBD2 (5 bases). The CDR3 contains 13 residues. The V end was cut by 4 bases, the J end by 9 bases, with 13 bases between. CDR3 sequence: CASSWESRGIQYF. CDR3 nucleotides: TGTGCCAGCAGTTGGGAATCACGGGGCATTCAGTACTTC.

CDR3 nucleotide sequence: TGTGCCAGCGGAAGAAGCGGAGAGACCCAGTACTTC. Translated: CASGRSGETQYF. The rearrangement links TRBV2 to TRBJ2-5; D is perhaps TRBD2 (5 bases). The germline gives CDR1 SNHLY, CDR2 FYNNEI. This CDR3 contains 12 residues. Between the trimmed V and J ends, which lost 8 bases and 4 bases, there was a span of 11 bases.

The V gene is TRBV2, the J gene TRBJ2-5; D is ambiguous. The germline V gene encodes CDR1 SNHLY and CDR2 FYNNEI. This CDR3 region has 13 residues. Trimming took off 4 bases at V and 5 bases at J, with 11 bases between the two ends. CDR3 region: CASSAAPGETQYF. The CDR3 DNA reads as TGTGCCAGCAGTGCGGCCCCCGGGGAGACCCAGTACTTC.

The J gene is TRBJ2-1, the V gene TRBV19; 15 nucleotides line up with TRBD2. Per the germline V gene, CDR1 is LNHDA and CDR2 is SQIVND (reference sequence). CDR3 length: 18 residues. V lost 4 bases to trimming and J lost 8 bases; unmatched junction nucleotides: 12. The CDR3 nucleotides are TGTGCCAGTAGTACCAGTCCCGGGACTAGCGGGGGGTGGGATGAGCAGTTCTTC. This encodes CASSTSPGTSGGWDEQFF.

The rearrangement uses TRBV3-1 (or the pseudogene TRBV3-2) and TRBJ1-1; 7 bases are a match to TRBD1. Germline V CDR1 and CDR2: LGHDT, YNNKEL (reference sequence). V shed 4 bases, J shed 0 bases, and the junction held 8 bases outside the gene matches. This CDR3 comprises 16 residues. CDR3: CASSPGTDEMNTEAFF. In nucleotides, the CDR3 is TGTGCCAGCAGCCCTGGGACAGATGAAATGAACACTGAAGCTTTCTTT.

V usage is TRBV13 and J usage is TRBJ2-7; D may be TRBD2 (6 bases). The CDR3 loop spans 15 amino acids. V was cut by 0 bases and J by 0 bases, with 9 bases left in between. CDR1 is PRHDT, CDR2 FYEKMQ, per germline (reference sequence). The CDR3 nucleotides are TGTGCCAGCAGCTTAGGCGGAGGGAGCTCCTACGAGCAGTACTTC. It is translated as CASSLGGGSSYEQYF.

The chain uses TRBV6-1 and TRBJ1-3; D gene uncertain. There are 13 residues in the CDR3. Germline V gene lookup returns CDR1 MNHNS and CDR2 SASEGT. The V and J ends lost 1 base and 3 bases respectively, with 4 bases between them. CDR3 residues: CASSEDSGNTIYF. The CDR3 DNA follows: TGTGCCAGCAGTGAAGATAGTGGAAACACCATATATTTT.

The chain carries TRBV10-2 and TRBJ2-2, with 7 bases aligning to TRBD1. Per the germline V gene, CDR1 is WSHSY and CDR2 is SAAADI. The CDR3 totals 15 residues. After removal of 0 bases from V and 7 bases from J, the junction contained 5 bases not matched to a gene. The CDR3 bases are TGCGCCAGCAGTGAGTCCCACAGGGGCGGCGGGGAGCTGTTTTTT. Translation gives CASSESHRGGGELFF.